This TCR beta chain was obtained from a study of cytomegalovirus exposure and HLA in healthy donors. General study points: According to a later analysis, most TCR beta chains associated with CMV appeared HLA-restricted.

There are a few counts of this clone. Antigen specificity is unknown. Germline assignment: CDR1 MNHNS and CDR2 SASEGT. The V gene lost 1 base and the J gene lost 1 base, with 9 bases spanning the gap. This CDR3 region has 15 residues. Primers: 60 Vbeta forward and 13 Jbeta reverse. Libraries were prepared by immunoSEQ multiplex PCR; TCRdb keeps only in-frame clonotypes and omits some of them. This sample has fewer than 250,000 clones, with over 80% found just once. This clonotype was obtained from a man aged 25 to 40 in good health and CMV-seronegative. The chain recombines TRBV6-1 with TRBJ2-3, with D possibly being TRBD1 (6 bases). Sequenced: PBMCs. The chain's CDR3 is CASSEGAGGTDTQYF. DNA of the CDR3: TGTGCCAGCAGTGAAGGAGCAGGGGGCACAGATACGCAGTATTTT.